The 13 T cell receptor beta chains listed next were all sequenced from one sample in a study of radiotherapy plus CTLA-4 blockade in lung cancer. TCRdb's copy holds only in-frame clones and misses some; the assay was immunoSEQ multiplex PCR. The sample yields approximately 60,000 clones, 70% to 85% seen once. The starting material was peripheral blood, obtained from a patient treated with radiotherapy plus ipilimumab. The source is a human donor with non-small cell lung cancer whose response to radiotherapy plus ipilimumab could not be evaluated.

The rearrangement links TRBV29-1 to TRBJ2-5, with D maybe TRBD1 (8 bases). The DNA end favors TRBJ2-7, so the J call may be wrong. The CDR3 runs to 14 residues. Germline assignment: CDR1 SQVTM and CDR2 ANQGSEA. The chain's CDR3 is CSVGGGQEPYEQYF. The CDR3 nucleotides read TGCAGCGTTGGGGGGGGACAGGAACCCTACGAGCAGTACTTC.

This clone was observed a single time. The chain couples TRBV5-1 to TRBJ2-1; perhaps TRBD1 as D (7 bases). The CDR3 loop spans 14 amino acids. CDR1 SGHRS and CDR2 YFSETQ come from the germline V gene. Trimming removed 5 bases from V and 6 bases from J, with 15 bases in between. CDR3 sequence: CASRRGQSSNEQFF. The CDR3 nucleotides are TGCGCCAGCAGGCGGGGACAGTCTTCCAATGAGCAGTTCTTC.

V and J are TRBV2 and TRBJ2-1; 8 nucleotides align to TRBD2. The CDR3 runs to 15 residues. Unmatched junction bases numbered 5, after V lost 4 bases and J lost 3 bases. Germline V CDR1 and CDR2: SNHLY, FYNNEI. Written as DNA, the CDR3 is TGTGCCAGCAGTGCCAACGCGGGGGGCTACAATGAGCAGTTCTTC. Amino acid sequence: CASSANAGGYNEQFF.

This sequence joins TRBV4-3 and TRBJ1-4; 10 bases are a match to TRBD1. CDR3 length equals 18 residues. The J segment lost 7 bases and the V segment lost 4 bases, leaving 15 bases of the junction unmatched. In germline, CDR1 is LGHNA, CDR2 YSLEER. This CDR3 reads CASSPNPHDRGQGEKLFF. The CDR3, as DNA: TGCGCCAGCAGCCCCAATCCCCACGACAGGGGGCAGGGTGAAAAACTGTTTTTT.

There are a few counts of this clone. The chain joins TRBV7-2 to TRBJ1-5, with 7 positions matching TRBD1. CDR1 is SGHTA, CDR2 FQGNSA, per germline. There are 16 residues in the CDR3. Losses at the gene ends were 1 base for V and 3 bases for J; bases not matched to a gene: 6. The CDR3, as DNA: TGTGCCAGCAGCTTAGGATACGGACAGGTCAATCAGCCCCAGCATTTT. It specifies CASSLGYGQVNQPQHF.

The CDR3 region is CASSPDRGATYNEQFF. Here the CDR3 DNA reads TGTGCCAGCAGTCCAGACAGGGGCGCAACCTACAATGAGCAGTTCTTC. The chain recombines TRBV5-8 with TRBJ2-1; TRBD1 matches at 8 bases. CDR3 size: 16 residues. The trim removed 5 bases at V and 2 bases at J, leaving 9 bases unmatched. Germline loops: CDR1 SGHTS, CDR2 YDEGEE.

The chain uses TRBV29-1 and TRBJ2-1, with TRBD2 as a possible D gene (6 bases). V lost 4 bases and J 2 bases, leaving 15 bases between the germline ends. Germline CDR1 reads SQVTM; CDR2 reads ANQGSEA. There are 15 residues in the CDR3. CDR3 in DNA: TGCAGCGTTGTTTTAGGAGGGTTCCCCTACAATGAGCAGTTCTTC. Protein sequence: CSVVLGGFPYNEQFF.

This clone was counted a few times. V and J are TRBV29-1 and TRBJ1-3; D not certain. The V end was cut by 4 bases, the J end by 1 base, with 8 bases between. Germline V CDR1 and CDR2: SQVTM, ANQGSEA. This CDR3 is built from 13 residues. CDR3 in DNA: TGCAGCGTTGTCGTTGAGTCTGGAAACACCATATATTTT. Protein product: CSVVVESGNTIYF.

This clone was picked up a small number of times. The chain links TRBV6-1 to TRBJ2-7; TRBD2 matches 9 bases. The V and J ends lost 6 bases and 3 bases, in that order; junction bases with no gene match: 6. Germline V gene lookup returns CDR1 MNHNS and CDR2 SASEGT. This CDR3 has 14 amino acids. In nucleotides, the CDR3 is TGTGCCAGCAGGGCCCTTAGCGGGAGCTACGAGCAGTACTTC. Amino acids: CASRALSGSYEQYF.

V is TRBV4-1 and J is TRBJ1-2; D is ambiguous. CDR1 is MGHRA and CDR2 is YSYEKL in the germline V gene. CDR3 length equals 15 residues. Trimming removed 2 bases from V and 2 bases from J, with 12 bases in between. CDR3 loop: CASSQPPGRNYGYTF. Written as DNA, the CDR3 is TGCGCCAGCAGCCAACCACCCGGTCGGAACTATGGCTACACCTTC.

The gene calls are TRBV5-4 and TRBJ1-1; 9 nucleotides agree with TRBD1. This CDR3 has 15 residues. After removal of 3 bases from V and 6 bases from J, the junction contained 9 bases not matched to a gene. In germline, CDR1 is SGHNT, CDR2 YYREEE (reference sequence). This CDR3 reads CASSSIPGQGPEAFF. The CDR3 nucleotides are TGTGCCAGCAGCTCAATTCCTGGACAGGGGCCTGAAGCTTTCTTT.

The CDR3 region is CASSRGQGPEEQYF. DNA of the CDR3: TGTGCCAGCAGCCGTGGACAGGGTCCGGAAGAGCAGTACTTC. The V and J genes are TRBV7-2 and TRBJ2-7; 8 bases line up with TRBD1. V was pared by 5 bases and J by 7 bases, with 10 bases of the junction left unmatched. Germline values: CDR1 SGHTA, CDR2 FQGNSA. The CDR3 spans 14 residues.

The chain joins TRBV7-2 to TRBJ1-5; D call uncertain. The ends were cut back, 4 bases at V and 5 bases at J, with 9 bases in the middle. CDR1 and CDR2 from the germline V gene are SGHTA and FQGNSA. CDR3 length: 13 residues. As DNA, the CDR3 is TGTGCCAGCAGCTGGGAGGATCATCAGCCCCAGCATTTT. It encodes CASSWEDHQPQHF. Full variable domain (missing parts from reference TRBV7-2 and TRBJ1-5): GAGVSQSPSNKVTEKGKDVELRCDPISGHTALYWYRQSLGQGLEFLIYFQGNSAPDKSGLPSDRFSAERTGGSVSTLTIQRTQQEDSAVYLCASSWEDHQPQHFGDGTRLSIL.